The sequence of this T cell receptor (beta chain) was determined in a study of CD8+ T cells in alopecia areata listed by TCRdb under 2018. About the full investigation: The treated patients took part in an open-label pilot trial in which moderate-to-severe alopecia areata was treated with oral tofacitinib at 5 to 10 mg twice daily. Tofacitinib was given for 6 to 18 months, followed by 6 months of follow-up off drug to assess delayed response and recurrence. In treated patients, disease severity was measured using the SALT score, which gives the percentage of scalp surface area affected. In both human patients and the C3H/HeJ mouse model, the study applied high-throughput TCRbeta sequencing to look at T cell clonal expansion in alopecia areata. Scalp tissue and sorted CD4+ and CD8+ peripheral blood T cells from patchy and totalis/universalis alopecia areata patients and from healthy controls were covered by human TCRbeta sequencing. Tofacitinib-treated patients had biopsies at baseline and at 4 and 24 weeks of treatment, with a later scalp biopsy in several patients. Scalp clonality was compared among normal scalp (n=4), patchy alopecia areata scalp (n=8), and alopecia totalis/universalis scalp (n=8). RNA was extracted with the PAXgene miRNA kit for fixed scalp, the miRNeasy kit for PBMCs, and the RNeasy kit for mouse skin. immunoSEQ multiplex PCR using 35 Vbeta forward primers and 13 Jbeta reverse primers was used to amplify TCRbeta CDR3 regions. General conclusions and limits of the study: Unlike mouse skin, which is dominated by gammadelta T cells, normal human skin has resident alphabeta T cells that are also sequenced, and this complicates analysis of the scalp TCR repertoire. Higher clonality and more expanded CD8+ clones were observed in lesional scalp than in normal scalp, particularly in alopecia totalis/universalis, a finding suggestive of antigenic drive. Many expanded lesional clones were found to persist in scalp and blood during tofacitinib treatment, and relapse after treatment cessation may be partly explained by this persistence. Compared with mice, TCR sequences shared between patients were less clear, possibly partly because of HLA diversity across the patient population. Scalp clonality and the number of expanded CD8+ clones among the top 100 scalp clones were significantly decreased by tofacitinib. Because the treated cohort was small and had just a single nonresponder, larger studies are needed to establish links between baseline CD8+ expansion and response.

Library generation was performed with the immunoSEQ multiplex PCR assay. To provide template for TCR sequencing, every sample had RNA extracted and reverse transcribed into cDNA. SuperScript III was used for first-strand cDNA synthesis, primed with a 2:1 mix of oligo-dT and random hexamers. A synthetic immune receptor repertoire was used to assess amplification bias, and residual bias was removed computationally. In the paper's pipeline: Raw reads were preprocessed to remove errors, and CDR3 was defined according to IMGT conventions as the region from the conserved cysteine to phenylalanine. Clonality was computed by normalizing Shannon entropy by log2 of the number of productive unique TCRs and subtracting the result from 1. Whether each scalp clone was CD4 or CD8 was inferred by checking scalp TCRbeta sequences against the CD4 and CD8 repertoires from sorted blood. The clones in this table, taken by TCRdb from immuneACCESS, are in-frame only. Not every clone is retained; where verified, under half of the shortfall comes from an unresolved V gene, and the cause of the rest is unknown. Clone size and the V and J calls come from that table; the DNA yielded D and trimming. In all, the sample holds some 220,000 clones, and more than 45% of those were seen once. The ten largest account for 1.5% to 2% of the sample.

Regarding this clone: The antigen it recognizes is unknown. Per-nucleotide qualities are absent, and no much larger clonotype sits a single base away.

The sample's time point label, in plain terms: around 4 weeks on oral tofacitinib. The sample's treatment or condition label, decoded: oral pan-JAK inhibitor, 5-10 mg twice daily. Lesional scalp punch biopsies and peripheral blood were obtained from alopecia areata patients. PBMCs were separated by density centrifugation and stained for CD3, CD4 and CD8, after which CD4+ and CD8+ T cells were sorted on a FACSAria. The CDR3 spans 16 residues, from the cysteine through the phenylalanine. Only the CDR3 region is kept as DNA, spanning 48 bases read in frame from base 1. Trimming costs V 1 base and J 4 bases, and their ends lie 16 bases apart. As encoded in the germline V gene, CDR1 is LGHNA while CDR2 is YSLEER.

The sequence derives from a human donor with alopecia areata. The sequencing here drew on CD4+ T cells sorted from blood, taken at week 4, from a patient treated with tofacitinib. The chain is made from TRBV4-3 and TRBJ2-5; the D element might be TRBD1 or TRBD2, as each aligns at 5 bases. Here is the DNA: TGCGCCAGCAGCCAAGGAGGGGATAAATTCGGAGAGACCCAGTACTTC. It translates as CASSQGGDKFGETQYF.